One and the same sample provided the 15 T cell receptor beta chains below, sequenced in a study of blood T cell repertoires in COVID-19. The assay was immunoSEQ multiplex PCR, and TCRdb's table has in-frame clones only and misses some. The top ten clones hold 21% of a sample with roughly 76,000 clones, roughly three quarters of them seen once. The sequencing input was peripheral blood. These receptors all stem from a man in his 70s with acute or convalescent COVID-19.

The chain joins TRBV2 to TRBJ2-7; D might be TRBD2 (6 bases). This CDR3 spans 15 amino acids. Germline V gene sequence: CDR1 SNHLY, CDR2 FYNNEI. V gave up 7 bases and J gave up 4 bases, with 20 bases separating them. This CDR3 reads CASNPLESGRYEQYF. CDR3 nucleotides: TGTGCCAGCAATCCCCTCGAGAGCGGGCGGTACGAGCAGTACTTC.

The V call is TRBV6-5, the J call TRBJ2-1, with 11 positions matching TRBD2. There are 15 residues in the CDR3. Trimming at V came to 6 bases and at J to 3 bases, leaving 4 bases not matched to a gene. Germline V gene sequence: CDR1 MNHEY, CDR2 SVGAGI. CDR3 in amino acids: CASRSGTSGYNEQFF. CDR3 sequence (DNA): TGTGCCAGCAGAAGCGGGACTAGCGGCTACAATGAGCAGTTCTTC.

V and J are TRBV6-4 and TRBJ1-6; a weak D match, TRBD1 (5 bases). This CDR3 contains 13 residues. CDR1 and CDR2 from the germline V gene are MRHNA and SNTAGT. Trimming stripped 8 bases from V and 6 bases from J, with 11 bases between. DNA of the CDR3: TGTGCCAGCTCTGGGGCAGTTAATTCACCCCTCCACTTT. This codes for CASSGAVNSPLHF.

The chain links TRBV12-3 or TRBV12-4 to TRBJ1-2; no clear D gene. Trimming left V 5 bases short and J 4 bases short, with 11 bases between. The CDR3 runs to 13 residues. CDR3 loop: CASSLDSPYGYTF. The CDR3 DNA reads TGTGCCAGCAGTCTTGACTCCCCCTATGGCTACACCTTC.

The chain recombines TRBV6-5 with TRBJ2-3; 8 nucleotides agree with TRBD2. Germline CDR1 reads MNHEY; CDR2 reads SVGAGI. The CDR3 contains 14 residues. With 7 bases clipped from V and 5 bases from J, the junction kept 8 bases outside the gene matches. The CDR3 DNA is TGTGCCAGCATTCGAGCGGGAGTTCTAGATACGCAGTATTTT. Encoded protein: CASIRAGVLDTQYF.

This sequence joins TRBV6-5 and TRBJ2-7; TRBD1 matches 7 bases. The V gene's germline CDR1 is MNHEY and CDR2 SVGAGI. J gave up 3 bases and V 6 bases, and 5 bases lay outside the gene matches. The CDR3 has 13 residues. The CDR3 nucleotides are TGTGCCAGCAGGGGACAGAAAATCTACGAGCAGTACTTC. Protein sequence: CASRGQKIYEQYF.

CDR3 protein: CASSRDGRGGRDGDTQYF. The CDR3 DNA sequence: TGTGCCAGCAGCCGGGACGGCCGAGGCGGGAGGGATGGAGATACGCAGTATTTT. V is TRBV7-3 and J is TRBJ2-3; 9 bases fit TRBD2. From germline, CDR1 is SGHTA and CDR2 FQGTGA. The CDR3 length is 18 residues. The trim removed 5 bases at V and 5 bases at J, leaving 17 bases unmatched.

In this sample, this clone turned up a few times. V and J are TRBV9 and TRBJ2-1; D is undetermined. The CDR3 has 16 amino acids. The V gene lost 4 bases and the J gene lost 4 bases, with 18 bases spanning the gap. Germline CDR1 SGDLS, CDR2 YYNGEE. CDR3 DNA: TGTGCCAGCAGCCCTCATGGTGGCGGCCTATACAATGAGCAGTTCTTC. Translated: CASSPHGGGLYNEQFF.

The rearrangement joins TRBV19 to TRBJ1-1; 7 positions agree with TRBD1. Germline V lookup: CDR1 LNHDA, CDR2 SQIVND (reference sequence). The CDR3 spans 13 residues. Germline trimming cut 8 bases from V and 3 bases from J; bases unmatched to any gene: 6. Here the CDR3 reads CASLTGKDTEAFF. The CDR3 DNA sequence: TGTGCCAGTTTGACAGGGAAGGACACTGAAGCTTTCTTT.

CDR3: CASSQSAWDSSYNEQFF. DNA for the CDR3: TGCGCCAGCAGCCAATCTGCCTGGGACAGTTCTTACAATGAGCAGTTCTTC. The chain carries TRBV4-3 and TRBJ2-1; 7 bases map to TRBD1. The germline CDR1 and CDR2 sequences are LGHNA and YSLEER. The CDR3 covers 17 residues. Trimming removed 2 bases from V and 4 bases from J; junction bases left unmatched: 11.

The chain links TRBV6-2 or TRBV6-3 to TRBJ2-1; a weak D match, TRBD2 (5 bases). Trimming removed 0 bases from V and 0 bases from J, with 15 bases in between. The CDR3 runs 18 residues. Germline-derived CDR1 and CDR2 are MNHEY and SVGEGT. This chain's CDR3 is CASSYSSSDWSSYNEQFF. The CDR3 DNA reads TGTGCCAGCAGTTACTCGAGTAGCGATTGGAGCTCCTACAATGAGCAGTTCTTC.

This clone has just a few counts. V gene TRBV5-6 combines with J gene TRBJ2-7, with D uncertain. Germline CDR1 and CDR2: SGHDT and YYEEEE. Trimming left V 0 bases short and J 2 bases short, with 6 bases between. The CDR3 consists of 13 residues. This CDR3 is CASSLGGTYEQYF. The CDR3 DNA sequence: TGTGCCAGCAGCTTGGGCGGAACCTACGAGCAGTACTTC.

The CDR3 DNA is TGTGCCAGCAGTCCCGGGACTAGCGTTCTCAAGGAGCAGTTCTTC. This encodes CASSPGTSVLKEQFF. This chain connects TRBV6-4 to TRBJ2-1; 10 bases are a match to TRBD2. J lost 10 bases, V lost 5 bases, and 11 bases had no gene match. CDR1 and CDR2 (germline): MRHNA, SNTAGT. The CDR3 is made up of 15 amino acids.

This clone turned up a few times. CDR3 sequence reads: CAISPGTANTDTQYF. CDR3 DNA sequence: TGTGCCATCAGCCCCGGGACAGCTAACACAGATACGCAGTATTTT. The V and J genes are TRBV10-3 and TRBJ2-3; TRBD1 aligns across 7 bases. The CDR3 loop spans 15 amino acids. With V trimmed by 6 bases and J by 2 bases, 8 bases remained unmatched. Germline CDR1 ENHRY, CDR2 SYGVKD.

CDR3 sequence: CASSFGTGGNQPQHF. In nucleotides, the CDR3 is TGTGCCAGCAGCTTCGGGACAGGTGGCAATCAGCCCCAGCATTTT. The chain links TRBV7-2 to TRBJ1-5; 8 bases fit TRBD1. Germline CDR1 and CDR2: SGHTA and FQGNSA. The length of the CDR3 is 15 residues. J lost 2 bases, V lost 3 bases, and 3 bases had no gene match.